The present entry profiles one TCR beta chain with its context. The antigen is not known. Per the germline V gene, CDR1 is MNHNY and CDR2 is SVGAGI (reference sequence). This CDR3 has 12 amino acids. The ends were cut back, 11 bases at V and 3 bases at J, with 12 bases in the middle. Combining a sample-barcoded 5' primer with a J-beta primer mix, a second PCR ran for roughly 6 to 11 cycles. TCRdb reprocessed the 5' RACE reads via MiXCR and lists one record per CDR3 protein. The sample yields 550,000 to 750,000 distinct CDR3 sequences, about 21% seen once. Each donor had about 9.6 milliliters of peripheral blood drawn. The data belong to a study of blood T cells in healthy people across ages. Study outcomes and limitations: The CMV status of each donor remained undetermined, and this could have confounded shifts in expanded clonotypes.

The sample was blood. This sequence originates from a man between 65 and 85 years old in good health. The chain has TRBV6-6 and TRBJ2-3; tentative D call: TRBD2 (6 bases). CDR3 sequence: CAGSGTTDTQYF. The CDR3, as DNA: TGTGCCGGTTCAGGGACTACAGATACGCAGTATTTT.